One and the same sample provided the 14 T cell receptor beta chains below, sequenced in a study of shared clonotypes between healthy human individuals (dated by TCRdb to about 2020). Library creation used the immunoSEQ multiplex PCR assay. TCRdb took this table from immuneACCESS and kept in-frame rearrangements with V and J called. Such tables lack part of the clones; where checked against another copy, unresolved V genes explain under half of the gap, and the rest is unexplained. The sample table records a few million clones; about 92% of these occur just once. The top ten hold under 0.15% of the sample. Sequenced input: naive CD4+ T cells sorted from blood. Explained via the paper, the cell subset or site label denotes: CD45RA+ positively selected. These receptors all come from a man between 18 and 35 years old in good health.

The chain combines TRBV7-2 with TRBJ2-7, with D possibly being TRBD2 (8 bases). CDR3 length equals 16 residues. Germline CDR1 reads SGHTA; CDR2 reads FQGNSA. V dropped 5 bases and J dropped 2 bases, with 19 bases sitting between them. This CDR3 reads CASSPGGGQGAYEQYF. In nucleotides, the CDR3 is TGTGCCAGCAGCCCCGGGGGGGGGCAGGGGGCCTACGAGCAGTACTTC.

The chain combines TRBV11-2 with TRBJ2-1; 8 nucleotides agree with TRBD2. CDR1 is SGHAT, CDR2 FQNNGV, per germline. This CDR3 is 16 amino acids long. Trimming at V came to 5 bases and at J to 0 bases, leaving 6 bases not matched to a gene. The CDR3 loop reads CASSTVGGASYNEQFF. CDR3 in DNA: TGTGCCAGCAGCACAGTCGGGGGGGCCTCCTACAATGAGCAGTTCTTC.

CDR3 DNA: TGTGCCAGCAGAACAGACCCTTACACTGAAGCTTTCTTT. Its translation is CASRTDPYTEAFF. The chain recombines TRBV27 with TRBJ1-1; D is ambiguous. This CDR3 is 13 amino acids long. CDR1 and CDR2 (germline): MNHEY, SMNVEV (reference sequence). Trimming stripped 6 bases from V and 3 bases from J, with 11 bases between.

As regards this clone: A read error may account for a junction end that differs from germline. The genes are TRBV5-1 and TRBJ1-1; no definite D call. Per germline, CDR1 SGHRS and CDR2 YFSETQ. The CDR3 has 14 amino acids. CDR3 bases: TGCGCCAGCAGCTTGCTCACAGTGAACGCTGAAGCTTTCTTT. Its translation: CASSLLTVNAEAFF.

J is TRBJ1-1 and V is TRBV4-1, with 9 bases lining up with TRBD1. Unmatched junction bases numbered 9, after V lost 0 bases and J lost 4 bases. CDR3 length: 17 amino acids. Per the germline V gene, CDR1 is MGHRA and CDR2 is YSYEKL. This CDR3 reads CASSQEMGQGVGTEAFF. In DNA, the CDR3 is TGCGCCAGCAGCCAAGAAATGGGACAGGGTGTGGGCACTGAAGCTTTCTTT.

This clone was seen once. The DNA of the CDR3 is TGTGCCAGCAGCGTCGGACTAGCGGGAGGTCCAGTCCACGAGCAGTACTTC. Translated, it gives CASSVGLAGGPVHEQYF. The genes are TRBV9 and TRBJ2-7, with TRBD2 matching over 14 bases. Germline loops: CDR1 SGDLS, CDR2 YYNGEE. The CDR3 is 17 residues long. Trimming removed 2 bases from V and 5 bases from J; junction bases left unmatched: 9.

About this clone: The same CDR3 is also encoded by other DNA sequences in this sample. The J gene is TRBJ2-2, the V gene TRBV5-1, with D unresolved. Germline V lookup: CDR1 SGHRS, CDR2 YFSETQ. The V end was cut by 7 bases, the J end by 0 bases, with 10 bases between. This CDR3 spans 14 amino acids. The CDR3 bases are TGCGCCAGCTCCCCAGGAGCGAACACCGGGGAGCTGTTTTTT. Residues: CASSPGANTGELFF.

The chain recombines TRBV5-4 with TRBJ2-1, with 14 bases lining up with TRBD2. The CDR3 is made up of 17 amino acids. Trimming removed 4 bases from V and 2 bases from J; junction bases left unmatched: 5. Germline-derived CDR1 and CDR2 are SGHNT and YYREEE (reference sequence). The CDR3 protein is CASSLGLAGGTYNEQFF. The CDR3 region has the DNA TGTGCCAGCAGCCTCGGACTAGCGGGGGGAACCTACAATGAGCAGTTCTTC.

V and J are TRBV4-3 and TRBJ2-2; D is uncertain. V was shortened by 0 bases and J by 4 bases, with 12 bases between the two germline ends. CDR1 LGHNA and CDR2 YSLEER come from the germline V gene. The CDR3 is made up of 16 amino acids. The CDR3 region is CASSQEPPPSTGELFF. CDR3 bases: TGCGCCAGCAGCCAAGAACCCCCACCAAGCACCGGGGAGCTGTTTTTT.

The V and J genes are TRBV7-9 and TRBJ2-5; either TRBD1 or TRBD2 may supply D (5 bases each). Between the trimmed V and J ends, which lost 5 bases and 5 bases, there was a span of 15 bases. CDR1 and CDR2 from the germline V gene are SEHNR and FQNEAQ (reference sequence). The CDR3 is 14 residues long. CDR3: CASSPRDVLETQYF. The CDR3 DNA reads as TGTGCCAGCAGCCCCCGGGACGTTCTGGAGACCCAGTACTTC.

The chain employs TRBV11-2 and TRBJ1-6, with a possible D match to TRBD1 (6 bases). Germline lookup yields CDR1 SGHAT and CDR2 FQNNGV. Trimming pared 3 bases from V and 10 bases from J, leaving 16 bases between. The CDR3 is 15 amino acids. Here the CDR3 reads CASSFTGTVESPLHF. The CDR3 coding sequence is TGTGCCAGCAGCTTCACAGGGACGGTAGAATCACCCCTCCACTTT. Supplemented by reference TRBV11-2 and TRBJ1-6, the full variable domain reads EAGVAQSPRYKIIEKRQSVAFWCNPISGHATLYWYQQILGQGPKLLIQFQNNGVVDDSQLPKDRFSAERLKGVDSTLKIQPAKLEDSAVYLCASSFTGTVESPLHFGNGTRLTVT.

V usage is TRBV4-3 and J usage is TRBJ2-3; D tentatively fits TRBD1 or TRBD2 (5 bases each). This CDR3 is 15 amino acids long. Trimming removed 6 bases at V and 0 bases at J, with 13 bases between. The V gene's germline CDR1 is LGHNA and CDR2 YSLEER. DNA for the CDR3: TGCGCCAGCAGTCTAGACGGGGCTAGCACAGATACGCAGTATTTT. Translating gives CASSLDGASTDTQYF.

V is TRBV6-1 and J is TRBJ1-5, with a weak D call TRBD1 (5 bases). V gave up 6 bases and J gave up 11 bases, with 20 bases separating them. This CDR3 has 14 amino acids. Looked up from germline, CDR1 is MNHNS and CDR2 is SASEGT. The CDR3 here is CASSEGQGSRAQHF. Here the CDR3 DNA reads TGTGCCAGCAGCGAGGGGCAGGGTTCTAGGGCCCAGCATTTT.

CDR3 in DNA: TGCGCCTATGGGGGCGGGAAAAACACTGAAGCTTTCTTT. Amino acid sequence: CAYGGGKNTEAFF. This chain joins TRBV23-1 and TRBJ1-1; maybe TRBD1 (6 bases). TRBV23-1 is recorded as an ORF, its role being uncertain. Trimming removed 11 bases from V and 2 bases from J, with 15 bases in between. The CDR3 runs 13 residues.